What follows describes a single TCR beta chain. This specimen comes from a study of shared clonotypes between healthy human individuals. The CDR3 is made up of 13 amino acids. Germline V gene lookup returns CDR1 SQVTM and CDR2 ANQGSEA. The V end was cut by 4 bases, the J end by 0 bases, with 7 bases between. Authors' analysis steps: ImmunoSEQ sequences covered only the junction and lacked quality scores; filtering therefore differed. Some clones are missing from TCRdb's copy, which holds only in-frame ones; the method was immunoSEQ multiplex PCR. The DNA was the basis for D and trimming; V, J and clone size are from that table. The sample holds under 2,500,000 clones; about 94% are singletons and the top ten take around 0.13%.

The V gene is TRBV29-1, the J gene TRBJ2-1; no definite D call. The TCR was taken from a man aged 18 to 29 in good health. The sample comprised naive CD4+ T cells sorted from blood. Sample subset: CD45RA+ positively selected. This CDR3 is CSVAGNSYNEQFF. DNA for the CDR3: TGCAGCGTTGCGGGTAACTCCTACAATGAGCAGTTCTTC.